These T cell receptor beta chains were read from a single sample in a study of T cell responses to AZD1222 COVID-19 vaccine. TCRdb's copy holds only in-frame clones and misses some; the assay was immunoSEQ multiplex PCR. This sample has about 120,000 clones, with about 91% found just once. Material: peripheral blood, obtained on day 0 of AZD1222 vaccination. The receptors shown here come from an adult in good health. Both conserved end residues are part of each CDR3. The D gene is left open where the match is weak. Some rows mark clone size as missing; the rest say once, few, many or name a class of expanded clone.

V: TRBV5-1
size: .
D: .
J: TRBJ1-3
CDR3: CASSLAGPGNTIYF
DNA: TGCGCCAGCAGCTTGGCAGGGCCCGGAAACACCATATATTTT

V: TRBV18
size: .
D: .
J: TRBJ2-1
CDR3: CASSPLQVSYNEQFF
DNA: TGTGCCAGCTCACCCTTACAGGTATCATACAATGAGCAGTTCTTC

V: TRBV2
size: .
D: TRBD1
J: TRBJ2-2
CDR3: CASRVTGGTGELFF
DNA: TGTGCCAGCAGAGTTACAGGGGGGACCGGGGAGCTGTTTTTT

V: TRBV4-1
size: .
D: .
J: TRBJ1-5
CDR3: CASSQARNQPQHF
DNA: TGCGCCAGCAGCCAAGCCCGGAATCAGCCCCAGCATTTT

V: TRBV2
size: .
D: .
J: TRBJ1-2
CDR3: CASSEQGMYGYTF
DNA: TGTGCCAGCAGTGAACAGGGGATGTATGGCTACACCTTC

V: TRBV5-4
size: .
D: .
J: TRBJ1-3
CDR3: CASSPAAGAISGNTIYF
DNA: TGTGCCAGCAGCCCGGCGGCAGGGGCAATCTCTGGAAACACCATATATTTT

V: TRBV11-2
size: .
D: .
J: TRBJ1-1
CDR3: CASSLYSPTEAFF
DNA: TGTGCCAGCAGCCTGTACAGTCCCACTGAAGCTTTCTTT

V: TRBV7-9
size: .
D: .
J: TRBJ2-3
CDR3: CASNRQDPDTQYF
DNA: TGTGCCAGCAACAGACAGGACCCGGATACGCAGTATTTT

V: TRBV20-1
size: .
D: .
J: TRBJ1-1
CDR3: CSASRGRGTEAFF
DNA: TGCAGTGCTAGTAGGGGACGGGGGACTGAAGCTTTCTTT

V: TRBV2
size: .
D: .
J: TRBJ2-5
CDR3: CASSDFARETQYF
DNA: TGTGCCAGCAGTGACTTCGCACGAGAGACCCAGTACTTC

V: TRBV18
size: .
D: .
J: TRBJ1-1
CDR3: CASSPWGARGNTEAFF
DNA: TGTGCCAGCTCACCCTGGGGGGCTCGGGGGAACACTGAAGCTTTCTTT

V: TRBV5-4
size: few
D: .
J: TRBJ1-2
CDR3: CASSGGTGNTNYGYTF
DNA: TGTGCCAGCAGCGGAGGAACAGGCAATACTAACTATGGCTACACCTTC

V: TRBV6-5
size: .
D: TRBD2
J: TRBJ2-7
CDR3: CASSSLAGGREQYF
DNA: TGTGCCAGCAGCTCCCTAGCGGGGGGACGGGAGCAGTACTTC

V: TRBV2
size: .
D: .
J: TRBJ1-5
CDR3: CASSRETGGYQPQHF
DNA: TGTGCCAGCAGTCGCGAGACAGGAGGATATCAGCCCCAGCATTTT

V: TRBV2
size: .
D: .
J: TRBJ2-2
CDR3: CASKRNPGTGELFF
DNA: TGTGCCAGCAAACGGAATCCCGGGACCGGGGAGCTGTTTTTT

V: TRBV19
size: .
D: TRBD1
J: TRBJ1-1
CDR3: CASPRRPGGGRPITEAFF
DNA: TGTGCCAGTCCGCGTCGCCCAGGGGGCGGAAGGCCTATCACTGAAGCTTTCTTT

V: TRBV30
size: .
D: TRBD1
J: TRBJ2-3
CDR3: CAWSPGQGDPDTQYF
DNA: TGTGCCTGGTCACCGGGACAGGGGGACCCAGATACGCAGTATTTT

V: TRBV6-1
size: .
D: .
J: TRBJ1-5
CDR3: CASSESEGGGNQPQHF
DNA: TGTGCCAGCAGTGAATCCGAGGGGGGGGGAAATCAGCCCCAGCATTTT